These T cell receptor beta chains were read from a single sample in a study of blood T cell repertoires in COVID-19. This table comes from immunoSEQ multiplex PCR, and its TCRdb copy is limited to in-frame clones, with some not included. The data contain about 270,000 clones, 75% to 85% of them singletons. Sequenced sample: PBMCs or T cells enriched from blood (not recorded which). These receptors all stem from a woman between 50 and 59 years old with acute COVID-19. Each CDR3 is given with its conserved first and last residue. Each record gives: CDR3 protein, CDR3 DNA, D gene, clone size, V gene, J gene. A D gene is named only where the DNA matches it firmly. Clone size appears in some rows only: once, few, many, or a class for an expanded clone.

CDR3: CAVRLGNTGELFF
DNA: TGTGCCGTACGACTAGGGAACACCGGGGAGCTGTTTTTT
D: .
size: once
V: TRBV6-5
J: TRBJ2-2

CDR3: CASRPTGGAASEAFF
DNA: TGTGCCAGCAGACCGACAGGGGGCGCAGCCTCTGAAGCTTTCTTT
D: TRBD1
size: .
V: TRBV27
J: TRBJ1-1

CDR3: CASSQAPSGLGPDTQYF
DNA: TGCGCCAGCAGCCAAGCCCCCTCGGGACTAGGTCCAGATACGCAGTATTTT
D: TRBD2
size: few
V: TRBV4-3
J: TRBJ2-3

CDR3: CASSQMGPNTEAFF
DNA: TGTGCCAGCAGCCAGATGGGCCCGAACACTGAAGCTTTCTTT
D: .
size: .
V: TRBV3-1/TRBV3-2
J: TRBJ1-1

CDR3: CAWMDLGTGGSTEAFF
DNA: TGTGCCTGGATGGATCTAGGGACAGGGGGGAGCACTGAAGCTTTCTTT
D: TRBD1
size: .
V: TRBV30
J: TRBJ1-1

CDR3: CASSQGERGGEKLFF
DNA: TGTGCCAGCAGCCAAGGCGAAAGAGGGGGAGAAAAACTGTTTTTT
D: .
size: .
V: TRBV3-1/TRBV3-2
J: TRBJ1-4

CDR3: CASSLTGEGATNEKLFF
DNA: TGTGCCAGCAGCTTAACCGGGGAGGGTGCAACTAATGAAAAACTGTTTTTT
D: .
size: .
V: TRBV7-9
J: TRBJ1-4

CDR3: CASKPGLARDEQYF
DNA: TGCGCCAGCAAACCGGGACTAGCGAGGGACGAGCAGTACTTC
D: TRBD2
size: .
V: TRBV10-2
J: TRBJ2-7

CDR3: CAWSVLRVTEAFF
DNA: TGTGCCTGGAGTGTACTACGGGTCACTGAAGCTTTCTTT
D: .
size: .
V: TRBV30
J: TRBJ1-1

CDR3: CASSVEGSGAGEQFF
DNA: TGTGCCAGCAGCGTAGAAGGTAGCGGGGCAGGGGAGCAGTTCTTC
D: TRBD2
size: once
V: TRBV9
J: TRBJ2-1

CDR3: CASIATGGQPQHF
DNA: TGTGCCAGCATCGCGACAGGGGGTCAGCCCCAGCATTTT
D: TRBD1
size: .
V: TRBV2
J: TRBJ1-5